The rows below give T cell receptor beta chains drawn from one sample of a study of blood T cell repertoires in COVID-19. Profiled with immunoSEQ multiplex PCR; TCRdb holds only in-frame clones, not every one. The sample contains about 150,000 clones, approximately 81% of which appear only once. The sample taken for sequencing was peripheral blood. These receptor sequences come from a woman in her sixties or seventies with COVID-19, enrolled during active disease. CDR3s include the opening cysteine and the closing phenylalanine or tryptophan. A D gene is named only where the DNA matches it firmly. The size entry is marked missing in some rows and otherwise reads once, few, many or a size class.

d_gene: TRBD2; j_gene: TRBJ2-2; abundance: .; v_gene: TRBV10-1; CDR3aa: CASSEKGLAGFTGELFF; CDR3nt: TGCGCCAGCAGTGAGAAGGGACTAGCGGGGTTCACCGGGGAGCTGTTTTTT
d_gene: .; j_gene: TRBJ2-2; abundance: .; v_gene: TRBV7-3; CDR3aa: CATQGLGTGELFF; CDR3nt: TGTGCCACCCAGGGCTTGGGAACCGGGGAGCTGTTTTTT
d_gene: .; j_gene: TRBJ1-5; abundance: .; v_gene: TRBV3-1/TRBV3-2; CDR3aa: CASSQDAGNYQPQHF; CDR3nt: TGTGCCAGCAGCCAAGATGCAGGGAACTATCAGCCCCAGCATTTT
d_gene: .; j_gene: TRBJ1-1; abundance: .; v_gene: TRBV5-1; CDR3aa: CASSLGSGNTEAFF; CDR3nt: TGCGCCAGCAGCTTGGGATCGGGTAACACTGAAGCTTTCTTT
d_gene: TRBD2; j_gene: TRBJ2-1; abundance: .; v_gene: TRBV5-1; CDR3aa: CASSPGLVADNEQFF; CDR3nt: TGCGCCAGCAGCCCGGGACTAGTGGCGGACAATGAGCAGTTCTTC
d_gene: .; j_gene: TRBJ1-2; abundance: few; v_gene: TRBV24-1; CDR3aa: CATSDFPEGYGYTF; CDR3nt: TGTGCCACCAGTGATTTCCCCGAGGGATATGGCTACACCTTC
d_gene: .; j_gene: TRBJ1-3; abundance: few; v_gene: TRBV6-5; CDR3aa: CASSYGPAGNTIYF; CDR3nt: TGTGCCAGCAGTTATGGGCCCGCTGGAAACACCATATATTTT
d_gene: .; j_gene: TRBJ2-7; abundance: .; v_gene: TRBV2; CDR3aa: CASSVLGSGEQYF; CDR3nt: TGTGCCAGCAGTGTCTTGGGAAGCGGCGAGCAGTACTTC
d_gene: .; j_gene: TRBJ1-3; abundance: .; v_gene: TRBV6-2/TRBV6-3; CDR3aa: CASSYGGIGNTIYF; CDR3nt: TGTGCCAGCAGTTACGGGGGGATTGGAAACACCATATATTTT
d_gene: .; j_gene: TRBJ1-4; abundance: once; v_gene: TRBV6-5; CDR3aa: CASSGQMAEKLFF; CDR3nt: TGTGCCAGCAGCGGACAGATGGCTGAAAAACTGTTTTTT
d_gene: .; j_gene: TRBJ1-4; abundance: .; v_gene: TRBV5-1; CDR3aa: CASSLARGGSNEKLFF; CDR3nt: TGCGCCAGCAGCTTGGCAAGGGGGGGCTCGAATGAAAAACTGTTTTTT
d_gene: .; j_gene: TRBJ1-3; abundance: .; v_gene: TRBV7-9; CDR3aa: CASSSQGRGGNTIYF; CDR3nt: TGTGCCAGCAGCTCACAGGGTAGGGGGGGAAACACCATATATTTT
d_gene: TRBD1; j_gene: TRBJ1-5; abundance: few; v_gene: TRBV15; CDR3aa: CATSRGDREAVQPQHF; CDR3nt: TGTGCCACCAGCAGGGGGGACAGGGAGGCAGTGCAGCCCCAGCATTTT
d_gene: .; j_gene: TRBJ1-4; abundance: .; v_gene: TRBV5-5; CDR3aa: CASSLRGNEKLFF; CDR3nt: TGTGCCAGCAGCTTGAGAGGGAATGAAAAACTGTTTTTT
d_gene: .; j_gene: TRBJ1-1; abundance: once; v_gene: TRBV11-3; CDR3aa: CASSLNRLNTEAFF; CDR3nt: TGTGCCAGCAGCTTGAATAGATTGAACACTGAAGCTTTCTTT
d_gene: TRBD2; j_gene: TRBJ2-3; abundance: .; v_gene: TRBV7-8; CDR3aa: CASSSLSFGLAGTDTQYF; CDR3nt: TGTGCCAGCAGCTCTCTTTCCTTCGGACTAGCGGGCACAGATACGCAGTATTTT
d_gene: .; j_gene: TRBJ1-5; abundance: many; v_gene: TRBV5-1; CDR3aa: CASSLGGRGNQPQHF; CDR3nt: TGCGCCAGCAGCTTGGGAGGGCGAGGCAATCAGCCCCAGCATTTT
d_gene: TRBD1; j_gene: TRBJ1-1; abundance: .; v_gene: TRBV9; CDR3aa: CASSAGGFPNTEAFF; CDR3nt: TGTGCCAGCAGCGCAGGGGGATTCCCGAACACTGAAGCTTTCTTT
d_gene: .; j_gene: TRBJ2-7; abundance: once; v_gene: TRBV19; CDR3aa: CASRESSLGYEQYF; CDR3nt: TGTGCCAGTAGAGAGAGTTCCCTTGGCTACGAGCAGTACTTC
d_gene: .; j_gene: TRBJ1-5; abundance: .; v_gene: TRBV19; CDR3aa: CASSGRDNQPQHF; CDR3nt: TGTGCCAGTAGTGGCAGGGACAATCAGCCCCAGCATTTT
d_gene: TRBD1; j_gene: TRBJ1-4; abundance: .; v_gene: TRBV6-6; CDR3aa: CASSRTGNEKLFF; CDR3nt: TGTGCCAGCAGCCGGACAGGGAATGAAAAACTGTTTTTT
d_gene: .; j_gene: TRBJ1-4; abundance: .; v_gene: TRBV5-3; CDR3aa: CARSSKNRFNEKLFF; CDR3nt: TGTGCCAGAAGCTCAAAAAACAGGTTTAATGAAAAACTGTTTTTT
d_gene: .; j_gene: TRBJ1-1; abundance: .; v_gene: TRBV30; CDR3aa: CARKGGMNTEAFF; CDR3nt: TGTGCCCGGAAAGGAGGAATGAACACTGAAGCTTTCTTT